Listed below are T cell receptor beta chains from one sample, sequenced in a study of control samples from healthy donors and cancer patients. Profiling relied on immunoSEQ multiplex PCR, and the TCRdb table lists in-frame clones only, not all of them. Of about 140,000 clones listed, 80% to 95% are singletons. Sequencing was done on a sample of blood. The source is a young man in good health. Both conserved end residues are part of each CDR3. The D gene is left open where the match is weak. Size is stated for part of the rows, as once, few or many counts, or as a class when the clone is expanded.

cdr3_nt cdr3_aa v_call clone_size j_call d_call
TGTGCCTGGAGTGTCACAGGGGGCTTCGATGGCTACACCTTC CAWSVTGGFDGYTF TRBV30 NA TRBJ1-2 TRBD1
TGTGCCAGCAGTATCCCTGGGCTCTACGAGCAGTACTTC CASSIPGLYEQYF TRBV7-2 NA TRBJ2-7 NA
TGTGCCAGCAGTGAATCTCCGGGACTAGAGGCCACCGGGGAGCTGTTTTTT CASSESPGLEATGELFF TRBV6-1 NA TRBJ2-2 TRBD2
TGTGCCAGCTCACCAAGATCGGTCCGTCAGGTTTCACCCCTCCACTTT CASSPRSVRQVSPLHF TRBV18 NA TRBJ1-6 NA
TGTGCCAGCAGCTTAATAGGACAGACCTACGAGCAGTACTTC CASSLIGQTYEQYF TRBV11-2 once TRBJ2-7 NA
TGCGCCAGCAGCTTATCGAGAAGTGCTAATGAAAAACTGTTTTTT CASSLSRSANEKLFF TRBV5-1 NA TRBJ1-4 NA
TGCGCCAGCAGTAAAAACCCGGGACAGAGCTCCTACAATGAGCAGTTCTTC CASSKNPGQSSYNEQFF TRBV10-1 NA TRBJ2-1 TRBD1
TGCGCCAGCAGTGATAAGGGATCCTACGAGCAGTACTTC CASSDKGSYEQYF TRBV10-1 NA TRBJ2-7 NA
TGTGCCAGCAGTGAAGCAGCCAGGGGGCGCAGAGGGGCCTATGGCTACACCTTC CASSEAARGRRGAYGYTF TRBV2 NA TRBJ1-2 TRBD1
TGTGCCTGGCGTCGCCCGTTGGCCTCCTATAATTCACCCCTCCACTTT CAWRRPLASYNSPLHF TRBV30 NA TRBJ1-6 NA
TGTGCCAGCAGCTTAGTGGGAAACACTGAAGCTTTCTTT CASSLVGNTEAFF TRBV7-6 NA TRBJ1-1 NA
TGTGCCACCAGTACAGAGGGCCTAGGGCCCCAGCATTTT CATSTEGLGPQHF TRBV24-1 NA TRBJ1-5 NA
TGCGCCAGCAGCTTGGGGCTTGGAAGCGCCTACGAGCAGTACTTC CASSLGLGSAYEQYF TRBV5-1 NA TRBJ2-7 NA
TGTGCCAGCAGTGGACTGGGTGGGTGGGGGCGAAGCGACGAGCAGTACTTC CASSGLGGWGRSDEQYF TRBV6-1 NA TRBJ2-7 NA
TGTGCCAGCAGCCAAGTTAGGGGCGGAAATTCACCCCTCCACTTT CASSQVRGGNSPLHF TRBV14 NA TRBJ1-6 NA
TGTGCCAGCAACGACAGGGGTAAACAGCCCCAGCATTTT CASNDRGKQPQHF TRBV2 NA TRBJ1-5 TRBD1
TGCAGCGTTGAAGACAGGGCCACCTACGAGCAGTACTTC CSVEDRATYEQYF TRBV29-1 NA TRBJ2-7 NA